The clone carrying this T cell receptor beta chain appeared a single time. After removal of 3 bases from V and 1 base from J, the junction contained 4 bases not matched to a gene. Germline V gives CDR1 GTSNPN, CDR2 SVGIG (reference sequence). The CDR3 spans 16 residues. The PCR had 60 Vbeta and 13 Jbeta primers. Original methodology: In a later analysis, 8.5 million to 14 million of about 80 million unique beta chains occurred in at least two donors. Only in-frame clones appear in the TCRdb table, and some are missing; sequencing was by immunoSEQ multiplex PCR. For V, J and clone size, that table is used; D and trimming come from the DNA. The repertoire holds 65,000 to 90,000 clones, with roughly 75% as singletons. This record comes from a study of cytomegalovirus exposure and HLA in healthy donors.

The sample comprised PBMCs. The chain is built from TRBV30 and TRBJ2-6, with 9 positions matching TRBD1. The receptor was isolated from a man in his sixties in good health and CMV-seronegative. The CDR3 nucleotides are TGTGCCTGGAGGCCTGGACAGGGGTCTGGGGCCAACGTCCTGACTTTC. Protein: CAWRPGQGSGANVLTF.